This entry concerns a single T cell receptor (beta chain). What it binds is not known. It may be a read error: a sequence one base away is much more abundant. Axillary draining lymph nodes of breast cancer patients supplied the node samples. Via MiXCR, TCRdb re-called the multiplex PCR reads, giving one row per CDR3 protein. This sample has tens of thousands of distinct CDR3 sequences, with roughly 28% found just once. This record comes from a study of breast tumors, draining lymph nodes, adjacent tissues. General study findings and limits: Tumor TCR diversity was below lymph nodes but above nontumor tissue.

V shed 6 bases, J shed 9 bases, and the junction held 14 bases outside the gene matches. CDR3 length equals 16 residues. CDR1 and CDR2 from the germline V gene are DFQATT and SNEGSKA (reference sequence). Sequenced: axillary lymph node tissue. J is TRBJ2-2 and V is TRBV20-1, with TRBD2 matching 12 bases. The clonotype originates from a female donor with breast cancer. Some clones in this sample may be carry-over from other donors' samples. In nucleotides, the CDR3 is TGCAGTGCCAAAAATCGACTAGCGGGAGCCGCCCGGGAGCTGTTTTTT. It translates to CSAKNRLAGAARELFF.